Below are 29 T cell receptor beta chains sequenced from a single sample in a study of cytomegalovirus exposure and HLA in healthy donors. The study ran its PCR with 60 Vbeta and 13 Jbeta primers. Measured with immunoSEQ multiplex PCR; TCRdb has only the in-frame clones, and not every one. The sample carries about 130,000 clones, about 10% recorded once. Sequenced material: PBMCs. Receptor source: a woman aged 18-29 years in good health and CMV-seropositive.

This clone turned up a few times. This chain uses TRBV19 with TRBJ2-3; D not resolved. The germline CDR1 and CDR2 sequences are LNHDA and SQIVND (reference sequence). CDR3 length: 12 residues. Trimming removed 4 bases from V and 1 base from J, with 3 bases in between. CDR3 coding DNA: TGTGCCAGTAGTAGAGGCACAGATACGCAGTATTTT. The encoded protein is CASSRGTDTQYF.

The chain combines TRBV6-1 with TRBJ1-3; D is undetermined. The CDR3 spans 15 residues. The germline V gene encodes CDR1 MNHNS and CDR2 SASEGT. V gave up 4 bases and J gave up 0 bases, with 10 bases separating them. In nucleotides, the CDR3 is TGTGCCAGCAGTGTTTTGGCAATCTCTGGAAACACCATATATTTT. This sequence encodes CASSVLAISGNTIYF.

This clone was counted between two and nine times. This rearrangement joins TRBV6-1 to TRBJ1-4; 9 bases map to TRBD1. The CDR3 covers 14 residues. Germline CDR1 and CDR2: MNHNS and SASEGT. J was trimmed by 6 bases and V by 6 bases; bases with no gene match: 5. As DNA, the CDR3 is TGTGCCAGCAGGATAGGGACAGGGCATGAAAAACTGTTTTTT. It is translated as CASRIGTGHEKLFF.

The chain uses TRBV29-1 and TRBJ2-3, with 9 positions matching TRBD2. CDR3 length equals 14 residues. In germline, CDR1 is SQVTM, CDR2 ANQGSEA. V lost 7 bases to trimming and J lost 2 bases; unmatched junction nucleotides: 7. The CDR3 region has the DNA TGCAGCGGGGACTCTAGCGGGATCACAGATACGCAGTATTTT. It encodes CSGDSSGITDTQYF.

The CDR3 reads CASSIRSGTSGRNGYEQYF. The DNA of the CDR3 is TGTGCCAGTAGTATACGCAGCGGGACTAGCGGGAGGAATGGGTACGAGCAGTACTTC. The gene calls are TRBV19 and TRBJ2-7; 15 bases agree with TRBD2. The CDR3 has 19 residues. Losses at the gene ends were 2 bases for V and 4 bases for J; bases not matched to a gene: 12. The germline V gene encodes CDR1 LNHDA and CDR2 SQIVND (reference sequence).

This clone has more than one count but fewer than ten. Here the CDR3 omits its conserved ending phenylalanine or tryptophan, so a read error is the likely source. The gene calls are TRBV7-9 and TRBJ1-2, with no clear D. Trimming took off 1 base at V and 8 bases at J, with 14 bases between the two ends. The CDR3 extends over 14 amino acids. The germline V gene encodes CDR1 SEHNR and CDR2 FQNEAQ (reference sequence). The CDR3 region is CASSLDSTTYGYTL. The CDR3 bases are TGTGCCAGCAGCTTAGACAGTACGACCTACGGCTACACCCTC.

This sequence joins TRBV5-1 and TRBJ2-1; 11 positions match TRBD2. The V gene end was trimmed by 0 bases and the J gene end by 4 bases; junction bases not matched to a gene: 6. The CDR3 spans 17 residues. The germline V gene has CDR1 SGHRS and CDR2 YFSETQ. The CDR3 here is CASSLGGLAGGYNEQFF. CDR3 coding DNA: TGCGCCAGCAGCTTGGGGGGGCTAGCGGGAGGTTACAATGAGCAGTTCTTC. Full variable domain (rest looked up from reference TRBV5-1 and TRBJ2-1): KAGVTQTPRYLIKTRGQQVTLSCSPISGHRSVSWYQQTPGQGLQFLFEYFSETQRNKGNFPGRFSGRQFSNSRSEMNVSTLELGDSALYLCASSLGGLAGGYNEQFFGPGTRLTVL.

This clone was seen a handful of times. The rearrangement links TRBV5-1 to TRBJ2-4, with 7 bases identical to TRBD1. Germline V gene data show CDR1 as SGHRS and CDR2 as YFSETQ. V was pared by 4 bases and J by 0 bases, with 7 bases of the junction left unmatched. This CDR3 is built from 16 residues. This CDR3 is CASSAGTDIAKNIQYF. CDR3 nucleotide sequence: TGCGCCAGCAGCGCAGGGACAGACATAGCCAAAAACATTCAGTACTTC.

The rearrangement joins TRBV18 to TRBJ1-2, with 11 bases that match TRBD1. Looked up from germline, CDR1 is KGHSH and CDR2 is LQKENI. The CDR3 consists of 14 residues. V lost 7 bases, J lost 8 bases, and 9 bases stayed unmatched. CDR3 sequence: CASFNGQGAEGYTF. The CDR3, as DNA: TGTGCCAGCTTCAACGGACAGGGGGCGGAGGGCTACACCTTC.

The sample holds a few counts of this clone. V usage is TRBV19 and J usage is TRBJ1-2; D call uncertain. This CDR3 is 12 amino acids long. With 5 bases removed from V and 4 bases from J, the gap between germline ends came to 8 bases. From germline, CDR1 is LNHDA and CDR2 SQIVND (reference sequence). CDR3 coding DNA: TGTGCCAGTAGTCCTAACTCCTATGGCTACACCTTC. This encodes CASSPNSYGYTF.

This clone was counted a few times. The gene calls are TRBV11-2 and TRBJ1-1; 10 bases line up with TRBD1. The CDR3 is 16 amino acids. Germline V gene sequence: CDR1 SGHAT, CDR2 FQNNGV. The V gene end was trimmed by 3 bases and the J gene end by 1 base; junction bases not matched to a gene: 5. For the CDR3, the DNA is TGTGCCAGCAGCTTGACAGGGGGCTTATGGAACACTGAAGCTTTCTTT. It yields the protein CASSLTGGLWNTEAFF.

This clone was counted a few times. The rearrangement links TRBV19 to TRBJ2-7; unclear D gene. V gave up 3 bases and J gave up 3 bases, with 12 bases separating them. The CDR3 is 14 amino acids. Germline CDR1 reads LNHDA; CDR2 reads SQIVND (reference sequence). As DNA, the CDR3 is TGTGCCAGTAGTATTGGGTCAGCGAACTACGAGCAGTACTTC. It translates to CASSIGSANYEQYF.

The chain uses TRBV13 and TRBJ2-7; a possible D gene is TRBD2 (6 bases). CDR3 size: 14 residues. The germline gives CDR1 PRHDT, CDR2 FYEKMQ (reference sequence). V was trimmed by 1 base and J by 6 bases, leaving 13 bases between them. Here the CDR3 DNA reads TGTGCCAGCAGCTTAGTTCCGGGGGACGGCGAGCAGTACTTC. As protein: CASSLVPGDGEQYF.

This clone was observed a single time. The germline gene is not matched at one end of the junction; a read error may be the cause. In DNA, the CDR3 is TGTGCCTGGAGCCCCCTCTCCCAGGGGGGCAATCAGCCCCAGAATTTT. Protein: CAWSPLSQGGNQPQNF. The V gene is TRBV30, the J gene TRBJ1-5, with 7 bases identical to TRBD1. This CDR3 region has 16 residues. Germline-derived CDR1 and CDR2 are GTSNPN and SVGIG (reference sequence).

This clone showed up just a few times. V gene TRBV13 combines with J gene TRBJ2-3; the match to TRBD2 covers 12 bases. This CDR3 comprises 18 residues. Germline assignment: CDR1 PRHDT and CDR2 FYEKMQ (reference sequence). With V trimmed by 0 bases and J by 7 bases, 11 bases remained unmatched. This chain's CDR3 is CASSLGLAGGPVLNTQYF. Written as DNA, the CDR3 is TGTGCCAGCAGCTTAGGTCTAGCGGGAGGGCCGGTCCTCAATACGCAGTATTTT.

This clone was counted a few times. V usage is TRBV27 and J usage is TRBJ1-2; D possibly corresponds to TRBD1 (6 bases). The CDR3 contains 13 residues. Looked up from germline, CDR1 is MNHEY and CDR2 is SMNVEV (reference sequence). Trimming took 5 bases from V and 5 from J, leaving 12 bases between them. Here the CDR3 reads CASSHGQNYGYTF. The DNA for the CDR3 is TGTGCCAGCAGTCATGGACAGAATTATGGCTACACCTTC.

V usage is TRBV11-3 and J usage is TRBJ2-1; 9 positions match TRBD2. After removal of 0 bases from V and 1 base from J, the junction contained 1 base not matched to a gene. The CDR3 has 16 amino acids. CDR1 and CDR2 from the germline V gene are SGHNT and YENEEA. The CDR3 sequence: CASSLDAGGSYNEQFF. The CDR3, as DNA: TGTGCCAGCAGCTTAGACGCGGGAGGGTCCTACAATGAGCAGTTCTTC.

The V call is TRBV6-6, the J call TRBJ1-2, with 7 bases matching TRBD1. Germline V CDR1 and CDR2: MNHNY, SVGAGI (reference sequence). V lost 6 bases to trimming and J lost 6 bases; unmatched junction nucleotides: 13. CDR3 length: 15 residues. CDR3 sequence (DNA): TGTGCCAGCAGCTACGAGACAGGGTCCAAGGATGGCTACACCTTC. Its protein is CASSYETGSKDGYTF.

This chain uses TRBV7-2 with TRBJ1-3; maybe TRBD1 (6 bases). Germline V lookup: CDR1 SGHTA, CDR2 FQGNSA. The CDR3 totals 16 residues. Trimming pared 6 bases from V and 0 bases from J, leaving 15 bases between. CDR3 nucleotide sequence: TGTGCCAGCAGTTTGGACAGATCGTACTCTGGAAACACCATATATTTT. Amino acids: CASSLDRSYSGNTIYF.

The DNA of the CDR3 is TGTGCCAGCAGTGACCACCTTGGGGGGAATCAGCCCCAGCATTTT. Translated: CASSDHLGGNQPQHF. The genes are TRBV6-1 and TRBJ1-5; perhaps TRBD1 as D (5 bases). The CDR3 spans 15 residues. V was trimmed by 3 bases and J by 4 bases, leaving 13 bases between them. Germline V gene lookup returns CDR1 MNHNS and CDR2 SASEGT.

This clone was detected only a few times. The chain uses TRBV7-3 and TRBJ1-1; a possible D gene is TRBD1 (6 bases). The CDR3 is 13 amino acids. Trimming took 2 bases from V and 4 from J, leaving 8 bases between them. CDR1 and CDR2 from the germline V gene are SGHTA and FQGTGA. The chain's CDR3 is CASSLGGGTEAFF. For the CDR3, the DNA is TGTGCCAGCAGCTTAGGGGGCGGCACTGAAGCTTTCTTT.

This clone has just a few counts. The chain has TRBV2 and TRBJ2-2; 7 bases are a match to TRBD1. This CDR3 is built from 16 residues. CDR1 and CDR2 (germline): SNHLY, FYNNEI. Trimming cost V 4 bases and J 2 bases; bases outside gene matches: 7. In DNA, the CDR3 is TGTGCCAGCAGTGGCAGGGGGACAACAAACACCGGGGAGCTGTTTTTT. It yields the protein CASSGRGTTNTGELFF.

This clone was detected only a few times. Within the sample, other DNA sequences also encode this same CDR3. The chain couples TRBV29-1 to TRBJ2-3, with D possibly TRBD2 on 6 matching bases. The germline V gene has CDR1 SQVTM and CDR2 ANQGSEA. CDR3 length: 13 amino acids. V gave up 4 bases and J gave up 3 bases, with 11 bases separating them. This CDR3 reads CSVVRGPTDTQYF. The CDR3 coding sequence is TGCAGCGTTGTGCGGGGCCCAACAGATACGCAGTATTTT.

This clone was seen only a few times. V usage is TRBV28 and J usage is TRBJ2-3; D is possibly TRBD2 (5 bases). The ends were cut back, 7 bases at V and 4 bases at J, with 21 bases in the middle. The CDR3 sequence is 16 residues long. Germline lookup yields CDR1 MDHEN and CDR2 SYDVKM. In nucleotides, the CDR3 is TGTGCCAGCACCACTTACTTCGGGAACCTCGCAGATACGCAGTATTTT. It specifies CASTTYFGNLADTQYF.

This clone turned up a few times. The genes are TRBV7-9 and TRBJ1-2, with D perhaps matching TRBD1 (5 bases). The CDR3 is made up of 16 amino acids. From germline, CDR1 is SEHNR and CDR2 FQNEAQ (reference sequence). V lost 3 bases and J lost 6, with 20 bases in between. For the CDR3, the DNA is TGTGCCAGCAGCTTCCCCGAAGCGCAGGGTAGGGATGGCTACACCTTC. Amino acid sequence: CASSFPEAQGRDGYTF.

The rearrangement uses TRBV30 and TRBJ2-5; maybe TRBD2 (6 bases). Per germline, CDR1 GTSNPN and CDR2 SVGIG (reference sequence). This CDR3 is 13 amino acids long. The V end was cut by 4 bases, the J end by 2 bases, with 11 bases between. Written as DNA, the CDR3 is TGTGCCTGGACCCGGACTACGCAAGAGACCCAGTACTTC. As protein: CAWTRTTQETQYF.

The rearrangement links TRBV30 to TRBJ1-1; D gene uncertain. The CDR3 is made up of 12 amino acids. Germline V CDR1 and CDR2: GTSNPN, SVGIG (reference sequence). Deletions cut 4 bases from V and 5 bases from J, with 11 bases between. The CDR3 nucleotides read TGTGCCTGGAAGGTCACGGGGACTGAAGCTTTCTTT. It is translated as CAWKVTGTEAFF.

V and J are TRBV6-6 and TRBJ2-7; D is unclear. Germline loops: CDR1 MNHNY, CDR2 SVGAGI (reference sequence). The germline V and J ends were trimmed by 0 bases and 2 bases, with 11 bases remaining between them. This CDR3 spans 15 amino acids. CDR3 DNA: TGTGCCAGCAGTTACTCCCAGGCCACTGCCTACGAGCAGTACTTC. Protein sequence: CASSYSQATAYEQYF.

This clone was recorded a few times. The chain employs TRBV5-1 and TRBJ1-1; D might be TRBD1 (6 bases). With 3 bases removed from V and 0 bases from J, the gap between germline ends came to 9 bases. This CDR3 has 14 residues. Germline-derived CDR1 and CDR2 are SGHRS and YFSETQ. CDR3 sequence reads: CASSSTGLNTEAFF. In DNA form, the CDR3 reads TGCGCCAGCAGCTCCACAGGGTTGAACACTGAAGCTTTCTTT.